This TCR beta chain derives from a study of blood T cells in healthy people across ages. Study results and caveats: Long-lived donors had more naive CD4+ cells and higher diversity than aged donors.

This clonotype was observed a handful of times. Its antigen remains unknown. Alongside a J-beta primer mix, a sample-barcoded 5' primer served in a second PCR lasting 7 to 11 cycles. TCRdb recomputed calls from the 5' RACE reads with MiXCR, one row per CDR3 protein. The repertoire holds 1.2 million to 1.5 million distinct CDR3 sequences, with approximately 59% as singletons. The sequence derives from a man aged 18-30 years in good health. The sample taken for sequencing was blood.

CDR3 region: CASSQPLRGNEKLFF. Here the CDR3 DNA reads TGCGCCAGCAGCCAACCTCTGCGGGGCAACGAAAAACTGTTTTTT. V and J are TRBV4-1 and TRBJ1-4, with D perhaps matching TRBD1 (5 bases). In germline, CDR1 is MGHRA, CDR2 YSYEKL. Trimming took 2 bases from V and 8 from J, leaving 15 bases between them. The CDR3 is made up of 15 amino acids.